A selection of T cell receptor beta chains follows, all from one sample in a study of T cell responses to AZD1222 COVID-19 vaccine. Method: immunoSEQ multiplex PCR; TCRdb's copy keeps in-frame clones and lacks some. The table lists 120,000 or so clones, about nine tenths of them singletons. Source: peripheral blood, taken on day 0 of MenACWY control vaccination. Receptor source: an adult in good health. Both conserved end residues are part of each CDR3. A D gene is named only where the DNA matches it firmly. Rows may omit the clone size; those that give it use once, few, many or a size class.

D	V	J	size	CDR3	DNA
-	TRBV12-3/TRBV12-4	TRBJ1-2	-	CASSIGTHYGYTF	TGTGCCAGCAGTATCGGTACCCACTATGGCTACACCTTC
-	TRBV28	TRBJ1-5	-	CASSSGTAGGPQHF	TGTGCCAGCAGTTCCGGGACTGCAGGCGGGCCCCAGCATTTT
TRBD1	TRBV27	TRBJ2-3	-	CASSVSAFGRGLSDTQYF	TGTGCCAGCAGCGTATCGGCTTTCGGCAGGGGGCTTTCAGATACGCAGTATTTT
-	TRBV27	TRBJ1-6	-	CASRPTGRRFVMYSPLHF	TGTGCCAGCAGACCTACGGGACGGCGGTTTGTAATGTATTCACCCCTCCACTTT
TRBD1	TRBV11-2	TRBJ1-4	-	CASSPDRVNEKLFF	TGTGCCAGCAGCCCAGACAGGGTGAATGAAAAACTGTTTTTT
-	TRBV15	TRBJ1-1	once	CATSRDPRGRRGKGTEAFF	TGTGCCACCAGCAGAGATCCACGGGGCAGGCGAGGGAAAGGAACTGAAGCTTTCTTT
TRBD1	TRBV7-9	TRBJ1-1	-	CASSLGTGRANTEAFF	TGTGCCAGCAGCCTTGGGACAGGGAGGGCGAACACTGAAGCTTTCTTT
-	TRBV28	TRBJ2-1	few	CASVREWGNEQFF	TGTGCCAGCGTTAGGGAGTGGGGCAATGAGCAGTTCTTC
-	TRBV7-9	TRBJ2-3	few	CASSSGTLAATDTQYF	TGTGCCAGCAGCTCCGGGACCCTCGCCGCCACAGATACGCAGTATTTT
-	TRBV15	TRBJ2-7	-	CATSRGGSSYEQYF	TGTGCCACCAGCAGAGGCGGGTCCTCCTACGAGCAGTACTTC
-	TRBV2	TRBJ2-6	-	CASRTIVGLQPSGANVLTF	TGTGCCAGCAGGACAATTGTGGGGTTGCAGCCCTCTGGGGCCAACGTCCTGACTTTC
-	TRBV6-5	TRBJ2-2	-	CATAYNTGELFF	TGTGCCACAGCCTATAACACCGGGGAGCTGTTTTTT
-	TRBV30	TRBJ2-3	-	CAWSVLGVGTDTQYF	TGTGCCTGGAGTGTACTCGGGGTGGGGACAGATACGCAGTATTTT
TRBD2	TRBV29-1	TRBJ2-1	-	CSVEAGLAGGSVNEQFF	TGCAGCGTTGAAGCGGGTCTAGCGGGGGGGTCAGTCAATGAGCAGTTCTTC
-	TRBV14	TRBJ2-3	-	CASSKGRDTQYF	TGTGCCAGCAGCAAAGGACGAGATACGCAGTATTTT
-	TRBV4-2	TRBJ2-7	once	CASSQASAYEQYF	TGTGCCAGCAGCCAAGCGTCCGCCTACGAGCAGTACTTC
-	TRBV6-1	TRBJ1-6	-	CASSEPGASPLHF	TGTGCCAGCAGTGAACCAGGGGCCTCACCCCTCCACTTT
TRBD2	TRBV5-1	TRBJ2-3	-	CASSLAGGRTDTQYF	TGCGCCAGCAGCTTGGCGGGAGGGCGCACAGATACGCAGTATTTT
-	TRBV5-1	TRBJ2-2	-	CASSRIGGNTGELFF	TGCGCCAGCAGCCGGATAGGGGGGAACACCGGGGAGCTGTTTTTT
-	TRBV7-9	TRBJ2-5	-	CASSLIGEWETQYF	TGTGCCAGCAGCTTGATAGGGGAATGGGAGACCCAGTACTTC
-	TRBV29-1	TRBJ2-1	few	CSVFDLDNSYNEQFF	TGCAGCGTTTTCGATCTAGACAACTCCTACAATGAGCAGTTCTTC
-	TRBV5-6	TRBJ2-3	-	CASSLAGSYGSTDTQYF	TGTGCCAGCAGCTTGGCCGGTAGCTATGGGAGCACAGATACGCAGTATTTT
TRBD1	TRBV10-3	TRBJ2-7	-	CAISESPGQREQYF	TGTGCCATCAGTGAGTCGCCGGGACAGCGGGAGCAGTACTTC
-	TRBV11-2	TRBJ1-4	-	CASSLAGGDEKLFF	TGTGCCAGCAGCTTAGCTGGGGGCGATGAAAAACTGTTTTTT
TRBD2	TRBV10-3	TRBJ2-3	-	CAIKQGLAETDTQYF	TGTGCCATCAAACAAGGCCTAGCGGAAACAGATACGCAGTATTTT
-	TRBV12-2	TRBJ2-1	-	CASRLDRGTVSQPYNEQFF	TGTGCAAGTCGCTTAGACCGCGGGACAGTGTCGCAACCCTACAATGAGCAGTTCTTC
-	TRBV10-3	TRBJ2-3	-	CAISQADTQYF	TGTGCCATCAGTCAGGCAGATACGCAGTATTTT
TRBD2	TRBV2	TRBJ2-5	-	CASSEAPGGIETQYF	TGTGCCAGCAGTGAGGCGCCGGGGGGTATAGAGACCCAGTACTTC
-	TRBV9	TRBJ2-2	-	CASRDPGQLTGELFF	TGTGCCAGCAGGGACCCGGGGCAGTTGACCGGGGAGCTGTTTTTT
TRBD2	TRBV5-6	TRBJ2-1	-	CASSLAVREVSYNEQFF	TGTGCCAGCAGCTTGGCAGTGCGGGAGGTATCCTACAATGAGCAGTTCTTC
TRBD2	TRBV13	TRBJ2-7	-	CASSGTGGPIVEQYF	TGTGCCAGCAGCGGGACGGGAGGTCCCATTGTCGAGCAGTACTTC
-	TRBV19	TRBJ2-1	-	CASSISASSYNEQFF	TGTGCCAGTAGTATCTCGGCTAGCTCCTACAATGAGCAGTTCTTC
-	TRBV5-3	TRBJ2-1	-	CARSFSDGDSHNEQFF	TGTGCCAGAAGCTTTTCCGATGGTGACAGTCACAATGAGCAGTTCTTC
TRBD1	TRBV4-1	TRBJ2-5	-	CASSQPGQKETQYF	TGCGCCAGCAGCCAACCGGGACAGAAAGAGACCCAGTACTTC
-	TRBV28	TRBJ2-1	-	CASRDDRVGEQFF	TGTGCCAGCAGAGATGATCGGGTGGGTGAGCAGTTCTTC
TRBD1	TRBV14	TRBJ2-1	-	CASSQVGPNDRGYNEQFF	TGTGCCAGCAGCCAAGTCGGTCCCAACGACAGGGGCTACAATGAGCAGTTCTTC
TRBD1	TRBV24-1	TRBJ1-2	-	CATSGSGQGSYGYTF	TGTGCCACCAGTGGCTCGGGACAGGGGAGCTATGGCTACACCTTC
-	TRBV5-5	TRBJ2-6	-	CASILWERGRGALDVLTF	TGTGCCAGCATCCTTTGGGAGAGGGGCAGGGGTGCATTGGACGTCCTGACTTTC
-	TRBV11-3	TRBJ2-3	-	CASSQEGTQYF	TGTGCCAGCAGCCAGGAGGGTACGCAGTATTTT
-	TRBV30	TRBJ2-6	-	CAWSSGANVLTF	TGTGCCTGGAGCTCTGGGGCCAACGTCCTGACTTTC
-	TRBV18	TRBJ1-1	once	CASSPPGKNAEAFF	TGTGCCAGCTCACCACCCGGTAAGAACGCTGAAGCTTTCTTT
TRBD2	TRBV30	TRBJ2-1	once	CAWSHGTREYNEQFF	TGTGCCTGGAGTCACGGGACTAGGGAGTACAATGAGCAGTTCTTC
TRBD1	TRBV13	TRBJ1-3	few	CASSLMRQGARTIYF	TGTGCCAGCAGCCTGATGAGACAGGGTGCACGCACCATATATTTT
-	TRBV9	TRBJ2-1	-	CASSVAAGSSYNEQFF	TGTGCCAGCAGCGTAGCGGCAGGAAGCTCCTACAATGAGCAGTTCTTC
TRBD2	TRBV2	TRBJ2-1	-	CARNRLAGERALYNEQFF	TGTGCCAGGAACCGACTAGCGGGAGAACGTGCTCTCTACAATGAGCAGTTCTTC
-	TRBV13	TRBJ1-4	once	CASSSRRPNEKLFF	TGTGCCAGCAGCTCACGGAGGCCGAATGAAAAACTGTTTTTT
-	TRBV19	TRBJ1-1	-	CASSQTGNTEAFF	TGTGCCAGTAGCCAGACAGGGAACACTGAAGCTTTCTTT
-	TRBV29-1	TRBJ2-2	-	CSVEDATGELFF	TGCAGCGTTGAAGATGCGACCGGGGAGCTGTTTTTT
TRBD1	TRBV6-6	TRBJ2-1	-	CASRPGQGAYNEQFF	TGTGCCAGCAGACCGGGACAGGGGGCCTACAATGAGCAGTTCTTC
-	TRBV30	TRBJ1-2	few	CAWSVLGNYGYTF	TGTGCCTGGAGTGTACTGGGGAACTATGGCTACACCTTC
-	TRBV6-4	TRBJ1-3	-	CASSRVYGNTIYF	TGTGCCAGCAGCAGGGTTTACGGAAACACCATATATTTT
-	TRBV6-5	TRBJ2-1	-	CASSLIEGNEQFF	TGTGCCAGCAGTTTGATAGAGGGCAATGAGCAGTTCTTC
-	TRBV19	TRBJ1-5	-	CASINAGGNQPQHF	TGTGCCAGTATAAATGCAGGAGGGAATCAGCCCCAGCATTTT
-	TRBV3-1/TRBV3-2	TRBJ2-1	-	CASSQGGDSYNEQFF	TGTGCCAGCAGCCAAGGCGGGGACTCCTACAATGAGCAGTTCTTC
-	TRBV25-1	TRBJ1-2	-	CASSEGENYGYTF	TGTGCCAGCAGTGAGGGGGAAAACTATGGCTACACCTTC
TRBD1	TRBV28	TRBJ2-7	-	CASSSLGQGFAYEQYF	TGTGCCAGCAGTTCCCTCGGACAGGGGTTCGCCTACGAGCAGTACTTC
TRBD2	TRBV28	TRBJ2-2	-	CASSLRRGGTGELFF	TGTGCCAGCAGTTTGAGGAGGGGAGGGACCGGGGAGCTGTTTTTT